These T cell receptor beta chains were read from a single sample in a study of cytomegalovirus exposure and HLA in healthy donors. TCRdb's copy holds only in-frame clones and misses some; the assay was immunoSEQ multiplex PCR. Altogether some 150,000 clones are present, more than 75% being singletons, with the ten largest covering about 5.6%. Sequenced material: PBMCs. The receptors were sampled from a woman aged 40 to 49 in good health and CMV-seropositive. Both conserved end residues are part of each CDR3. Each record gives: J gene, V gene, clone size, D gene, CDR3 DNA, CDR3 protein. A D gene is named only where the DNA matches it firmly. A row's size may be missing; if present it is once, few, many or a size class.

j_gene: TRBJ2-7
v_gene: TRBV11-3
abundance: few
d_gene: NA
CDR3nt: TGTGCCAGCAGCTTAGCGGCGGGCTACGAGCAGTACTTC
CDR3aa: CASSLAAGYEQYF

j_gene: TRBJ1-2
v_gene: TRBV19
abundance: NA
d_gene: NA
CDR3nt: TGTGCCAGTAGTATTAAGGCAGGGGTATTCTATGGCTACACCTTC
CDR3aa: CASSIKAGVFYGYTF

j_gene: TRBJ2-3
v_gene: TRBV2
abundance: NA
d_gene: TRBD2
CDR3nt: TGTGCCAGCAGAGTACCGGGACTAGGGGAGGGGCGTTCTAGCACAGATACGCAGTATTTT
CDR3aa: CASRVPGLGEGRSSTDTQYF

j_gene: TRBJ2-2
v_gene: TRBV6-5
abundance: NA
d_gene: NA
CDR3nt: TGTGCCAGCCGTAGGAGAACCGGGGAGCTGTTTTTT
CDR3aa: CASRRRTGELFF

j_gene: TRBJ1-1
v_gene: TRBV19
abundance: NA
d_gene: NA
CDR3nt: TGTGCCAGTAGACCCATAGCGGGAACTGAAGCTTTCTTT
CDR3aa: CASRPIAGTEAFF

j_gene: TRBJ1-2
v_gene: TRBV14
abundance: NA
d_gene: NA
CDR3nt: TGTGCCAGCAGCCGTGAGCTGAACTATGGCTACACCTTC
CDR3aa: CASSRELNYGYTF

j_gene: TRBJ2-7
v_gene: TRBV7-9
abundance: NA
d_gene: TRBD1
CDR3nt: TGTGCCAGCAGACCTGACAGGGGCTACTACGAGCAGTACTTC
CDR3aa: CASRPDRGYYEQYF

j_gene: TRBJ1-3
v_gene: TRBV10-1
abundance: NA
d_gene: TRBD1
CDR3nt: TGCGCCAGCAGAGAGGGGACAGACTCTGGAAACACCATATATTTT
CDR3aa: CASREGTDSGNTIYF

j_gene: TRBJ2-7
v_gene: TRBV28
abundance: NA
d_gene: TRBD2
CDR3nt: TGTGCCAGCAGCCGACTAGCGGAAACCTACGAGCAGTACTTC
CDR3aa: CASSRLAETYEQYF

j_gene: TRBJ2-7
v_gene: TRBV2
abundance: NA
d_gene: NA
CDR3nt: TGTGCCAGCAGTGAAGCGGGAGCTCTCCCCTACGAGCAGTACTTC
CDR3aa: CASSEAGALPYEQYF

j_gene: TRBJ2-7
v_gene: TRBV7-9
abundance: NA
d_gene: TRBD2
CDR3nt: TGTGCCAGCAGCCGGCCGACTAGCGGGAGCTCCTACGAGCAGTACTTC
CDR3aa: CASSRPTSGSSYEQYF

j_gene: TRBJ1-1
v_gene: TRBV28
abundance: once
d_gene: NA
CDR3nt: TGTGCCAGCAGTCCTATAATTACTGAAGCTTTCTTT
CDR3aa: CASSPIITEAFF

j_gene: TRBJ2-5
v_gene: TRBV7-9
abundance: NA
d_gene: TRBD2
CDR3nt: TGTGCCAGCAGCTTAGACTCTTGGCTAGCGGGAGGCCAAGAGACCCAGTACTTC
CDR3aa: CASSLDSWLAGGQETQYF

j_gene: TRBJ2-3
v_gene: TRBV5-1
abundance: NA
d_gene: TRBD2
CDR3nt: TGCGCCAGCAGCTTCGGGGGGAGGGCCAGGACCACAGATACGCAGTATTTT
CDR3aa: CASSFGGRARTTDTQYF

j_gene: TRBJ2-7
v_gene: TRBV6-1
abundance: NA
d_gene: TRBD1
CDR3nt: TGTGCCAGCACCCGACAGGGTTCGGGCTACGAGCAGTACTTC
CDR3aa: CASTRQGSGYEQYF

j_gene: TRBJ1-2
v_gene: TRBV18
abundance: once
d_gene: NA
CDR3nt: TGTGCCAGCTCACCACGAGGGTTGGTGAACTATGGCTACACCTTC
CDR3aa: CASSPRGLVNYGYTF

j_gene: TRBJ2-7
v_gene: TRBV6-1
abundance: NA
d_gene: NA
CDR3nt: TGTGCCAGCAGTGAGAGGGAGCCCTACGAGCAGTACTTC
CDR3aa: CASSEREPYEQYF

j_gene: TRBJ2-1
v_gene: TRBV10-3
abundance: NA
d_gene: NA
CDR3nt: TGTGCCATCAGTGACCAAACAGAGGGTGAGCAGTTCTTC
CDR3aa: CAISDQTEGEQFF

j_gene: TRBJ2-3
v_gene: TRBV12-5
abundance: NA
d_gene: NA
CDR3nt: TGTGCTAGTGGTTTAGGCAGGGAAGGAACAGATACGCAGTATTTT
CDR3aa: CASGLGREGTDTQYF

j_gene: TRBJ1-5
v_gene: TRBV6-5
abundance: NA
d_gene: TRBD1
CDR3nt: TGTGCCAGCAGACCACAGGGGTATAGCAATCAGCCCCAGCATTTT
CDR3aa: CASRPQGYSNQPQHF

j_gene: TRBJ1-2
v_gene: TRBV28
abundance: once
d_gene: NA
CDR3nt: TGTGCCAGCAGGGTGTCAGGTTCAGTCGGCTACACCTTC
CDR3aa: CASRVSGSVGYTF

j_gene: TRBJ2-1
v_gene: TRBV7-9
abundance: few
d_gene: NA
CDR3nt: TGTGCCAGCATCAAAACCCAAAAGGGGATCGGCAATGAGCAGTTCTTC
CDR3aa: CASIKTQKGIGNEQFF

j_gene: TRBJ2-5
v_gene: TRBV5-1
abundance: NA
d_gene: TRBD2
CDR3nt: TGCGCCAGCAGCTTGGAAAGGACTAGCGGGAGCGGGGAGACCCAGTACTTC
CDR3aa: CASSLERTSGSGETQYF

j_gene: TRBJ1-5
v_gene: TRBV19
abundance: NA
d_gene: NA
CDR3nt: TGTGCCAGTAGTATCACTCGGACAGCCCATCAGCCCCAGCATTTT
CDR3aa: CASSITRTAHQPQHF

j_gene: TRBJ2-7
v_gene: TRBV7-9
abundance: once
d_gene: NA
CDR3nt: TGTGCCAGCAGCTTAGCGGCCCCCGCACCCCACGAGCAGTACTTC
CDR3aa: CASSLAAPAPHEQYF

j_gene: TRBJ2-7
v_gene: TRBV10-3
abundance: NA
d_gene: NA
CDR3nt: TGTGCCATCAGTGAGTCGGCAGGGCGAGGATCCGAGCAGTACTTC
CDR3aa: CAISESAGRGSEQYF

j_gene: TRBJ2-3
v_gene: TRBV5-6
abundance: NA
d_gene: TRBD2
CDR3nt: TGTGCCAGCAGCTTGCACGGACTAGCAACAGATACGCAGTATTTT
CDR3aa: CASSLHGLATDTQYF

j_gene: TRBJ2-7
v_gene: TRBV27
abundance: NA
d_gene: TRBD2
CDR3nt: TGTGCCAGCAGTTTACTGGCTAGCGGAGAACTTCCCCTCTTC
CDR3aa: CASSLLASGELPLF

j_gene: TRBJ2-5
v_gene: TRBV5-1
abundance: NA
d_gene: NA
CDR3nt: TGCGCCAGCAGCTTGGGGGCGGGAAGGTTACAAGAGACCCAGTACTTC
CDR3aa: CASSLGAGRLQETQYF

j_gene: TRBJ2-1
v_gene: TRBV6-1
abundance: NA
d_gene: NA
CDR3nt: TGTGCCAGCAGTGAATCTGTAGCGGTAAGGAATGAGCAGTTCTTC
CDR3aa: CASSESVAVRNEQFF

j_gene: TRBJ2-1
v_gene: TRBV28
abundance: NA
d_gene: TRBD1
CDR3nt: TGTGCCAGCAGTTCGCCACCGGGACAGGGGCTGAATGAGCAGTTCTTC
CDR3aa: CASSSPPGQGLNEQFF

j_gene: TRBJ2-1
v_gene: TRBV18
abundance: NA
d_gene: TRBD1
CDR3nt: TGTGCCAGCTCACCTACCCGGACAGGGGGTCTGAATGAGCAGTTCTTC
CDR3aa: CASSPTRTGGLNEQFF

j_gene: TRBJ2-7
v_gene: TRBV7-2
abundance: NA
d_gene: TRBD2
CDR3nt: TGTGCCAGCAGCTGGGCGGGCGCTAGCGGAACCTACGAGCAGTACTTC
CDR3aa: CASSWAGASGTYEQYF

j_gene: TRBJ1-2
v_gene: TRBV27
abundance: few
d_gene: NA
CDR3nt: TGTGCCAGCAGTTCTGGGGACAAGGGGGGGCTACCGGAGGGCTACACCTTC
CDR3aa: CASSSGDKGGLPEGYTF

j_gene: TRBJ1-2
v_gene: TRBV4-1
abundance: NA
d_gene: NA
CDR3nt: TGCGCCAGCAGCCATCCCCCGGATGGGGCCCTAGGGTATTATGGCTACACCTTC
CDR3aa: CASSHPPDGALGYYGYTF

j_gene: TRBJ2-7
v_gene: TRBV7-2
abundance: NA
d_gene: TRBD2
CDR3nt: TGTGCCAGCAGTCCAGGGACTAGCGGGACGAAGCAGTACTTC
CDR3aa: CASSPGTSGTKQYF

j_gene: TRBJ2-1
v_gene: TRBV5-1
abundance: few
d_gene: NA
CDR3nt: TGCGCCAGCAGCGAGGTCAGCTACAATGAGCAGTTCTTC
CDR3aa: CASSEVSYNEQFF

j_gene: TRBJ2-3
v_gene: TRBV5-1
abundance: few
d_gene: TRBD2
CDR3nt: TGCGCCAGCAGCCCCACACCGGGACTAGCGGGGGGAGATACGCAGTATTTT
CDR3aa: CASSPTPGLAGGDTQYF

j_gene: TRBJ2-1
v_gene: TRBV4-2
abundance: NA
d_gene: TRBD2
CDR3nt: TGTGCCAGCAGCTGGGGGGCGGGAGGGAACGACAATGAGCAGTTCTTC
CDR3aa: CASSWGAGGNDNEQFF

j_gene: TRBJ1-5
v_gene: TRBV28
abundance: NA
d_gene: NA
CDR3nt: TGTGCCAGCATAGGACAGCTCAATCAGCCCCAGCATTTT
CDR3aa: CASIGQLNQPQHF

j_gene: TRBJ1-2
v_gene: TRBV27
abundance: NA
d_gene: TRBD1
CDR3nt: TGTGCCAGCAGTTTTCGAGGGACAGGGGATAAGTATGGCTACACCTTC
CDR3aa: CASSFRGTGDKYGYTF

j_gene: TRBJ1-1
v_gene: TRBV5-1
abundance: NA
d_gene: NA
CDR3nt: TGCGCCAGCAGCTTGGCCAGTAAGAACACTGAAGCTTTCTTT
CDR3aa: CASSLASKNTEAFF

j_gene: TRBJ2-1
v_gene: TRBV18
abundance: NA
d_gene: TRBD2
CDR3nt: TGTGCCAGCTCACCAAGGCCCACTAGCGGGAGCCCCAATGAGCAGTTCTTC
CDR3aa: CASSPRPTSGSPNEQFF

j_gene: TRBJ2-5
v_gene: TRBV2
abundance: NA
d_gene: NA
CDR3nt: TGTGCCAGCAGTGTTCGAGAGACCCAGTACTTC
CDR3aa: CASSVRETQYF

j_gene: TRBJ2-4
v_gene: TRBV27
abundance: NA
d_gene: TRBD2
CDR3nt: TGTGCCAGCAGTCCCGGGACTAGATCGACCATTCAGTACTTC
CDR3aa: CASSPGTRSTIQYF

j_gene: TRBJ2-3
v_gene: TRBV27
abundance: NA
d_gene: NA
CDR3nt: TGTGCCAGCAGTTTACAGGGTGGGACAGATACGCAGTATTTT
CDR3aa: CASSLQGGTDTQYF

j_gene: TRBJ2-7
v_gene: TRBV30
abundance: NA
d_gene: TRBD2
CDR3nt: TGTGCCTGGGAAGCGGGACTAGCGGACTACGAGCAGTACTTC
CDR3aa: CAWEAGLADYEQYF

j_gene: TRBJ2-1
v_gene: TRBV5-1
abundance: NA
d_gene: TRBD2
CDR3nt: TGCGCCAGCAGCCCCGGGACTACCCCCTACAATGAGCAGTTCTTC
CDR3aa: CASSPGTTPYNEQFF